The clone carrying this T cell receptor beta chain was found once. Its antigen is still unknown. This record comes from a study of T cell responses to AZD1222 COVID-19 vaccine. Study summary: Second-dose recipients at about 4 or about 12 weeks were treated as one pooled group. Points from the study as a whole: Possibly, clonal diversity was underestimated; donors were largely white British and included more females.

Trimming shortened V by 3 bases and J by 7 bases, and 13 bases separated the two germline ends. Germline CDR1 is KGHSH and CDR2 is LQKENI. This CDR3 contains 14 residues. Some clones are missing from TCRdb's copy, which holds only in-frame ones; the method was immunoSEQ multiplex PCR. Of roughly 100,000 clones listed, about four fifths were seen once; the top ten hold about a sixth. The chain uses TRBV18 and TRBJ1-3, with D tentatively TRBD1 (6 bases). Specimen: peripheral blood, collected on day 0 of AZD1222 vaccination. The TCR originated in an adult in good health. The chain's CDR3 is CASSPSGQGNTIYF. The CDR3 DNA follows: TGTGCCAGCTCACCCTCTGGGCAGGGGAACACCATATATTTT. Full variable domain (outside the CDR3, taken from reference TRBV18 and TRBJ1-3): NAGVMQNPRHLVRRRGQEARLRCSPMKGHSHVYWYRQLPEEGLKFMVYLQKENIIDESGMPKERFSAEFPKEGPSILRIQQVVRGDSAAYFCASSPSGQGNTIYFGEGSWLTVV.